Below are 6 T cell receptor beta chains sequenced from a single sample in a study of blood T cell repertoires in COVID-19. TCRdb keeps only in-frame clones here, not all; method: immunoSEQ multiplex PCR. The sample lists about 190,000 clones; around 80% were seen once. Sequences were obtained from peripheral blood. The receptors derive from a woman of 80 years or more with active or convalescent COVID-19.

V is TRBV18 and J is TRBJ1-5, with 8 bases identical to TRBD1. Germline assignment: CDR1 KGHSH and CDR2 LQKENI. Trimming removed 3 bases from V and 4 bases from J; junction bases left unmatched: 2. CDR3 length: 14 residues. This CDR3 is CASSPGQVNQPQHF. DNA of the CDR3: TGTGCCAGCTCACCGGGACAGGTAAATCAGCCCCAGCATTTT.

V usage is TRBV9 and J usage is TRBJ2-2; D is unclear. CDR1 is SGDLS and CDR2 is YYNGEE in the germline V gene. Trimming shortened V by 5 bases and J by 1 base, and 15 bases separated the two germline ends. There are 16 residues in the CDR3. The CDR3 DNA sequence: TGTGCCAGCAGTTACGACTCCCGGAGGAACACCGGGGAGCTGTTTTTT. As protein: CASSYDSRRNTGELFF. The whole variable domain, filled in from reference TRBV9 and TRBJ2-2, reads DSGVTQTPKHLITATGQRVTLRCSPRSGDLSVYWYQQSLDQGLQFLIQYYNGEERAKGNILERFSAQQFPDLHSELNLSSLELGDSALYFCASSYDSRRNTGELFFGEGSRLTVL.

This clone was found a few times. V is TRBV7-8 and J is TRBJ2-3; 10 nucleotides align to TRBD2. The CDR3 sequence is 19 residues long. The J segment lost 4 bases and the V segment lost 4 bases, leaving 17 bases of the junction unmatched. Germline-derived CDR1 and CDR2 are SGHVS and FQNEAQ. The CDR3 sequence: CASSSGASGGLLSADTQYF. The CDR3 bases are TGTGCCAGCAGCTCAGGGGCTAGCGGGGGCCTACTTTCTGCAGATACGCAGTATTTT.

The chain uses TRBV28 and TRBJ2-1; D might be TRBD1 (6 bases). The CDR3 totals 15 residues. Trimming removed 4 bases from V and 10 bases from J, with 20 bases in between. Germline V CDR1 and CDR2: MDHEN, SYDVKM. CDR3 in amino acids: CASSSYRDLGYEQFF. The CDR3 coding sequence is TGTGCCAGCAGTTCCTACAGGGACCTAGGGTACGAGCAGTTCTTC. The complete variable domain, with remaining parts taken from reference TRBV28 and TRBJ2-1, reads DVKVTQSSRYLVKRTGEKVFLECVQDMDHENMFWYRQDPGLGLRLIYFSYDVKMKEKGDIPEGYSVSREKKERFSLILESASTNQTSMYLCASSSYRDLGYEQFFGPGTRLTVL.

This clone was detected only a few times. The chain links TRBV5-1 to TRBJ2-1; 9 positions match TRBD2. Per germline, CDR1 SGHRS and CDR2 YFSETQ. CDR3 length: 14 amino acids. V lost 4 bases and J lost 4; bases outside the gene matches: 3. The CDR3 spells CASSRSGGYNEQFF. The CDR3 DNA sequence: TGCGCCAGCAGCCGGAGCGGGGGGTACAATGAGCAGTTCTTC.

The chain recombines TRBV6-5 with TRBJ2-7, with D perhaps matching TRBD1 (6 bases). The germline V gene encodes CDR1 MNHEY and CDR2 SVGAGI. V shed 7 bases and J shed 0 bases, with 10 bases lying between them. This CDR3 is 13 amino acids long. This CDR3 is CASNGQNSYEQYF. CDR3 nucleotide sequence: TGTGCCAGCAACGGACAGAACTCCTACGAGCAGTACTTC.